Each of the 26 T cell receptor beta chains below was sequenced from the same sample in a study of cytomegalovirus exposure and HLA in healthy donors. Vbeta (60) and Jbeta (13) primers were used in the PCR. Sequencing used immunoSEQ multiplex PCR; TCRdb keeps in-frame clones, though not all of them. The table has about 100,000 clones, less than 80% seen once. The sample taken for sequencing was PBMCs. The receptors were gathered from a woman in her thirties or forties in good health and CMV-seronegative.

CDR3 residues: CASSPYLLQGTGELFF. CDR3 nucleotide sequence: TGTGCCAGCTCACCTTACTTATTACAGGGCACCGGGGAGCTGTTTTTT. J is TRBJ2-2 and V is TRBV18; D might be TRBD1 (6 bases). The CDR3 is 16 amino acids. The germline V gene encodes CDR1 KGHSH and CDR2 LQKENI. With 3 bases removed from V and 4 bases from J, the gap between germline ends came to 15 bases.

This clone has only a few counts. This sequence joins TRBV5-1 and TRBJ2-5, with TRBD2 as a possible D gene (6 bases). CDR1 SGHRS and CDR2 YFSETQ come from the germline V gene. The CDR3 contains 10 residues. V lost 7 bases, J lost 5 bases, and 6 bases lay in between. The CDR3 reads CASGGETQYF. The CDR3 DNA reads as TGCGCCAGCGGAGGGGAGACCCAGTACTTC.

The V call is TRBV4-3, the J call TRBJ2-1; TRBD1 aligns across 10 bases. Trimming took 2 bases from V and 9 from J; bases not matched to a gene: 4. Germline V CDR1 and CDR2: LGHNA, YSLEER. CDR3 size: 14 residues. The CDR3 here is CASSQTWTGGEQFF. CDR3 nucleotides: TGCGCCAGCAGCCAAACCTGGACAGGGGGTGAGCAGTTCTTC.

This clone was observed a handful of times. The V call is TRBV28, the J call TRBJ2-7; 7 bases match TRBD1. The CDR3 is 15 amino acids. In germline, CDR1 is MDHEN, CDR2 SYDVKM. With 4 bases clipped from V and 2 bases from J, the junction kept 8 bases outside the gene matches. The CDR3: CASSSQGVSTYEQYF. CDR3 bases: TGTGCCAGCAGTTCCCAGGGGGTTAGCACCTACGAGCAGTACTTC.

The chain has TRBV5-1 and TRBJ1-1; TRBD1 matches at 8 bases. Losses at the gene ends were 2 bases for V and 0 bases for J; bases not matched to a gene: 6. The CDR3 is 16 residues long. Germline assignment: CDR1 SGHRS and CDR2 YFSETQ. The CDR3 reads CASSFGQGLVNTEAFF. DNA for the CDR3: TGCGCCAGCAGCTTTGGACAGGGATTGGTGAACACTGAAGCTTTCTTT.

The table lists this clone with a count of one. V usage is TRBV7-9 and J usage is TRBJ1-1; tentatively, D is TRBD1 (6 bases). Trimming took off 2 bases at V and 9 bases at J, with 7 bases between the two ends. The CDR3 sequence is 11 residues long. Germline values: CDR1 SEHNR, CDR2 FQNEAQ (reference sequence). CDR3 amino acids: CASSLQGQAFF. The CDR3 region has the DNA TGTGCCAGCAGCTTACAGGGGCAAGCTTTCTTT.

The chain uses TRBV5-4 and TRBJ2-7; D unresolved. CDR1 SGHNT and CDR2 YYREEE come from the germline V gene (reference sequence). V lost 4 bases and J 3 bases, leaving 8 bases between the germline ends. CDR3 length: 12 amino acids. CDR3: CASSAEGYEQYF. In DNA form, the CDR3 reads TGTGCCAGCAGCGCGGAAGGCTACGAGCAGTACTTC.

The chain is built from TRBV5-1 and TRBJ2-7; 9 bases align to TRBD2. V lost 1 base, J lost 2 bases, and 4 bases stayed unmatched. CDR1 is SGHRS, CDR2 YFSETQ, per germline. The CDR3 runs to 15 residues. The DNA of the CDR3 is TGCGCCAGCAGCTTGCTAGCTAGCGGGACCTACGAGCAGTACTTC. It yields the protein CASSLLASGTYEQYF.

This chain connects TRBV11-2 to TRBJ2-5; a weak D match, TRBD1 (5 bases). Trimming removed 6 bases at V and 3 bases at J, with 14 bases between. CDR1 is SGHAT, CDR2 FQNNGV, per germline. The CDR3 is made up of 14 amino acids. CDR3 in DNA: TGTGCCAGCAGTCATTTCCAGGGTGAAGAGACCCAGTACTTC. Protein: CASSHFQGEETQYF.

This clone was seen only once. This rearrangement joins TRBV19 to TRBJ1-1, with no clear D. This CDR3 contains 15 residues. CDR1 LNHDA and CDR2 SQIVND come from the germline V gene (reference sequence). With 1 base removed from V and 1 base from J, the gap between germline ends came to 10 bases. The CDR3 bases are TGTGCCAGTAGTATAGGAGCGGGAGCGAACACTGAAGCTTTCTTT. The encoded protein is CASSIGAGANTEAFF.

The V call is TRBV19, the J call TRBJ2-5, with TRBD2 matching 8 bases. This CDR3 is 16 amino acids long. Germline lookup yields CDR1 LNHDA and CDR2 SQIVND (reference sequence). J was trimmed by 3 bases and V by 5 bases; bases with no gene match: 11. As DNA, the CDR3 is TGTGCCAGTAGTGGGATAGGCGGGGGGACCGAAGAGACCCAGTACTTC. Its translation: CASSGIGGGTEETQYF.

In this sample, this clone turned up a few times. The CDR3 coding sequence is TGTGCCAGCAGCAATACGGTGAGCTCCTACAATGAGCAGTTCTTC. Protein sequence: CASSNTVSSYNEQFF. The chain carries TRBV9 and TRBJ2-1; D is unclear. The CDR3 has 15 amino acids. Germline V CDR1 and CDR2: SGDLS, YYNGEE. With 4 bases removed from V and 0 bases from J, the gap between germline ends came to 11 bases.

This chain links TRBV5-1 with TRBJ2-5; D uncertain. The V end was cut by 0 bases, the J end by 0 bases, with 3 bases between. Germline CDR1 and CDR2: SGHRS and YFSETQ. This CDR3 region has 13 residues. CDR3 residues: CASSLANQETQYF. CDR3 sequence (DNA): TGCGCCAGCAGCTTGGCTAACCAAGAGACCCAGTACTTC. The full variable domain, with the rest looked up from reference TRBV5-1 and TRBJ2-5, is KAGVTQTPRYLIKTRGQQVTLSCSPISGHRSVSWYQQTPGQGLQFLFEYFSETQRNKGNFPGRFSGRQFSNSRSEMNVSTLELGDSALYLCASSLANQETQYFGPGTRLLVL.

V gene TRBV7-2 combines with J gene TRBJ2-5; 14 nucleotides align to TRBD2. The germline V gene has CDR1 SGHTA and CDR2 FQGNSA. Trimming removed 4 bases from V and 5 bases from J; junction bases left unmatched: 6. CDR3 size: 16 residues. CDR3 sequence reads: CASSSGTSGGYETQYF. For the CDR3, the DNA is TGTGCCAGCAGCTCAGGGACTAGCGGGGGTTATGAGACCCAGTACTTC.

J is TRBJ1-2 and V is TRBV10-3, with no clear D. Trimming stripped 3 bases from V and 8 bases from J, with 25 bases between. CDR1 ENHRY and CDR2 SYGVKD come from the germline V gene. This CDR3 spans 17 amino acids. Written as DNA, the CDR3 is TGTGCCATCAGTGAAGAGGTCGGAACACCTACTATAGAGGGCTACACCTTC. Encoded protein: CAISEEVGTPTIEGYTF.

This sequence joins TRBV9 and TRBJ2-2; 13 bases map to TRBD2. There are 18 residues in the CDR3. Germline loops: CDR1 SGDLS, CDR2 YYNGEE. V shed 4 bases and J 4 bases; nucleotides not matched to a gene: 10. The CDR3 nucleotides are TGTGCCAGCAGCTACGATTGGACTAGCGGGAGCGGCACCGGGGAGCTGTTTTTT. It translates to CASSYDWTSGSGTGELFF.

As for this clone: Its ends do not fully match the called genes, so a read error is possible. The chain recombines TRBV7-9 with TRBJ2-1; the D is unclear. Germline CDR1 is SEHNR and CDR2 is FQNEAQ (reference sequence). CDR3 length: 14 residues. The CDR3 loop is CSSSLGSTYNEQFF. For the CDR3, the DNA is TGTTCCAGCAGCTTAGGGTCTACCTACAATGAGCAGTTCTTC.

This clone has only a few counts. The V gene is TRBV29-1, the J gene TRBJ2-6, with 11 bases that match TRBD1. CDR1 and CDR2 (germline): SQVTM, ANQGSEA. V lost 7 bases to trimming and J lost 1 base; unmatched junction nucleotides: 3. CDR3 size: 15 residues. The CDR3 spells CSADRGLSGANVLTF. In nucleotides, the CDR3 is TGCAGCGCGGACAGGGGGCTGTCTGGGGCCAACGTCCTGACTTTC.

On this clone: A junction boundary mismatches the germline segment, possibly from a read error. J is TRBJ2-1 and V is TRBV7-9, with 8 bases that match TRBD2. The CDR3 has 14 amino acids. Per the germline V gene, CDR1 is SEHNR and CDR2 is FQNEAQ (reference sequence). CDR3 in amino acids: CSSSPLAAYNEQFF. In DNA, the CDR3 is TGTTCCAGCAGCCCACTAGCGGCTTACAATGAGCAGTTCTTC.

The V call is TRBV19, the J call TRBJ2-6; weak D call: TRBD1 (6 bases). This CDR3 has 15 residues. Germline loops: CDR1 LNHDA, CDR2 SQIVND (reference sequence). The V end was cut by 4 bases, the J end by 4 bases, with 11 bases between. CDR3: CASSTGVSGANVLTF. In nucleotides, the CDR3 is TGTGCCAGTAGTACAGGGGTTTCCGGGGCCAACGTCCTGACTTTC.

V is TRBV2 and J is TRBJ1-5; TRBD1 is a possible D gene (6 bases). The CDR3 is made up of 12 amino acids. Trimming removed 7 bases at V and 6 bases at J, with 10 bases between. The germline gives CDR1 SNHLY, CDR2 FYNNEI. The CDR3 DNA is TGTGCCAGCACTACAGGGTTTCAGCCCCAGCATTTT. Amino acid sequence: CASTTGFQPQHF.

The chain joins TRBV6-5 to TRBJ1-1; 7 bases fit TRBD1. The CDR3 totals 14 residues. With V trimmed by 4 bases and J by 6 bases, 8 bases remained unmatched. Germline V CDR1 and CDR2: MNHEY, SVGAGI. CDR3 sequence reads: CASSSTGEESEAFF. The CDR3 region has the DNA TGTGCCAGCAGTTCCACAGGGGAAGAGTCTGAAGCTTTCTTT.

The genes are TRBV30 and TRBJ2-5; D is perhaps TRBD1 (5 bases). The V end was cut by 3 bases, the J end by 5 bases, with 13 bases between. Germline V CDR1 and CDR2: GTSNPN, SVGIG (reference sequence). CDR3 length: 13 amino acids. The CDR3 reads CAWRVPWGETQYF. In nucleotides, the CDR3 is TGTGCCTGGAGGGTCCCATGGGGCGAGACCCAGTACTTC.

V usage is TRBV6-5 and J usage is TRBJ1-6, with a tentative D call TRBD1 (5 bases). This CDR3 has 13 amino acids. Germline V gives CDR1 MNHEY, CDR2 SVGAGI. Trimming removed 7 bases from V and 4 bases from J, with 8 bases in between. DNA for the CDR3: TGTGCCAGCACTAGACAGTATAATTCACCCCTCCACTTT. It encodes CASTRQYNSPLHF.

This clone has just one count. The genes are TRBV4-1 and TRBJ1-3; 8 nucleotides line up with TRBD1. Germline-derived CDR1 and CDR2 are MGHRA and YSYEKL. J was trimmed by 2 bases and V by 2 bases; bases with no gene match: 8. This CDR3 is built from 17 residues. The CDR3 region has the DNA TGCGCCAGCAGCCAACACGACAGGGGCTCTACTGGAAACACCATATATTTT. This codes for CASSQHDRGSTGNTIYF.

The V gene is TRBV4-3, the J gene TRBJ2-1; TRBD1 matches at 8 bases. V trimming: 0 bases; J trimming: 8 bases; junction bases outside the gene matches: 9. Germline V gene lookup returns CDR1 LGHNA and CDR2 YSLEER. The CDR3 sequence is 16 residues long. The CDR3 is CASSQDVQGASDEQFF. CDR3 bases: TGCGCCAGCAGCCAAGATGTGCAGGGGGCATCGGATGAGCAGTTCTTC.